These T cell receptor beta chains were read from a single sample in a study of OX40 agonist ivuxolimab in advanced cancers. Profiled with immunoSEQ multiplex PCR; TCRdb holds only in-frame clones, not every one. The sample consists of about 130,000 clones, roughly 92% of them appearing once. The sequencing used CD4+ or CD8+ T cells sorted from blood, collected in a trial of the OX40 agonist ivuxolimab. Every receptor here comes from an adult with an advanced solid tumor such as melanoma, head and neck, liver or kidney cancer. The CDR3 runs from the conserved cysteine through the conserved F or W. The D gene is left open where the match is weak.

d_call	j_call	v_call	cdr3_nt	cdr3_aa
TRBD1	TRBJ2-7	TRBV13	TGTGCCAGCAGCCTCAAGGGACAGGGGGACTACGAGCAGTACTTC	CASSLKGQGDYEQYF
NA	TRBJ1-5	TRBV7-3	TGTGCCAGCAGCCCTCGCAGCGTTGGGGTCAATCAGCCCCAGCATTTT	CASSPRSVGVNQPQHF
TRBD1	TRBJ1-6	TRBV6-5	TGTGCCAGCAGTTACTCTATAACAGGGGATAATTCACCCCTCCACTTT	CASSYSITGDNSPLHF
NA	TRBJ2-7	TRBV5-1	TGCGCCAGCAGCTGGGCCGCTGGAGGTTACGAGCAGTACTTC	CASSWAAGGYEQYF
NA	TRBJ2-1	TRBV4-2	TGTGCCAGCAGCCTTCTAGCCGCGAGCTCCTACAATGAGCAGTTCTTC	CASSLLAASSYNEQFF
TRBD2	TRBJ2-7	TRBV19	TGTGCCAGTAGTAGGCGGGAGGCCCCCTACGAGCAGTACTTC	CASSRREAPYEQYF
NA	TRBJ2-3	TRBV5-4	TGTGCCAGCAGCCCCGACAGGATCACAGATACGCAGTATTTT	CASSPDRITDTQYF
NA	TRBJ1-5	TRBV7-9	TGTGCCAGCAGCTTTGGTAGCAATCAGCCCCAGCATTTT	CASSFGSNQPQHF
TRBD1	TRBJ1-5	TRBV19	TGTGCCAGTAGTATCGCCGGGACAGGGGGCTCTGGGCCCCAGCATTTT	CASSIAGTGGSGPQHF
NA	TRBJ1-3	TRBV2	TGTGCCAGCAGTGTGTCAGGGGCCCTCTCTGGAAACACCATATATTTT	CASSVSGALSGNTIYF
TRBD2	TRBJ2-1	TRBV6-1	TGTGCCAGCAGTGAAGACGGGACTAGCGGTACCTACAATGAGCAGTTCTTC	CASSEDGTSGTYNEQFF
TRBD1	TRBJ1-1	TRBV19	TGTGCCAGTAGTATACGTTTAGGGACAGGGGCCCGAATAAGCGCTGAAGCTTTCTTT	CASSIRLGTGARISAEAFF
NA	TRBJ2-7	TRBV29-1	TGCAGCGTTGAAGTAAATAGGCATCGCGAGCAGTACTTC	CSVEVNRHREQYF
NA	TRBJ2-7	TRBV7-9	TGTGCCAGCAGCTCCATGGAGGGCGAGCAGTACTTC	CASSSMEGEQYF
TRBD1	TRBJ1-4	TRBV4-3	TGCGCCAGCAGCCAGAGTTCCGGGACAGGGCCAGGATTTAATGAAAAACTGTTTTTT	CASSQSSGTGPGFNEKLFF
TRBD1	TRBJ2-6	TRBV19	TGTGCCAGTACCAACCCGGAGCACAGGGGACGCTCAGCCAGTTTTTCTGGGGCCAACGTCCTGACTTTC	CASTNPEHRGRSASFSGANVLTF
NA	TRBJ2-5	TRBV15	TGTGCCACCAGCAGAGTCCCCGGTGGGGAGACCCAGTACTTC	CATSRVPGGETQYF
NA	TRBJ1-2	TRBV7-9	TGTGCCAGCAGCCCCCCCGGGACACGCTATGGCTACACCTTC	CASSPPGTRYGYTF
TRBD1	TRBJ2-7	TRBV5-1	TGCGCCAGCAGCTCCTCCGGGACAGCCTCCTACGAGCAGTACTTC	CASSSSGTASYEQYF
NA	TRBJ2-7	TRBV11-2	TGTGCCAGCAGCTTAGATCAGGGTCGTGGCGAGCAGTACTTC	CASSLDQGRGEQYF
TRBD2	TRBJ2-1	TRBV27	TGTGCCAGCAGTCCGACTAGCGGGGCGAGGGACAATGAGCAGTTCTTC	CASSPTSGARDNEQFF
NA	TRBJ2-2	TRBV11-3	TGTGCCAGCAGCTTAGTTTCGACCACCGGGGAGCTGTTTTTT	CASSLVSTTGELFF
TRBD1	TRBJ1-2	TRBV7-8	TGTGCCAGCAGCTTAGCGACAGGGGGGCACTATGGCTACACCTTC	CASSLATGGHYGYTF
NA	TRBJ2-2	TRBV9	TGTGCCAGCAGCGTAGCTGCGAACACCGGGGAGCTGTTTTTT	CASSVAANTGELFF
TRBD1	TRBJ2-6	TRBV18	TGTGCCAGCTCACTCGGACAGGGGGCAACCTTTAGCTCTGGGGCCAACGTCCTGACTTTC	CASSLGQGATFSSGANVLTF
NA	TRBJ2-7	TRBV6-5	TGTGCCAGCAGCTTCCGTAAGAAAGGACTCTACGAGCAGTACTTC	CASSFRKKGLYEQYF
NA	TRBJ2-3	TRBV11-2	TGTGCCAGCAGCTCAGAAGCCTCGCAGTATTTT	CASSSEASQYF
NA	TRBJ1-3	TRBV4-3	TGCGCCAGCAGCCAACAAACTGGAAACACCATATATTTT	CASSQQTGNTIYF
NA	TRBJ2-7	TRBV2	TGTGCCAGCAGACCAGGTGGATCGTCGGTGCAGTACTTC	CASRPGGSSVQYF
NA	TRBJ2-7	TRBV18	TGTGCCAGCTCAAGGCAACAGGGCTCCTACGAGCAGTACTTC	CASSRQQGSYEQYF
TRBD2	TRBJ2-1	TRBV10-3	TGTGCCATCAGGGCAACTACTAGCGACCCTTACAATGAGCAGTTCTTC	CAIRATTSDPYNEQFF
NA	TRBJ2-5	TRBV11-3	TGTGCCAGCAGCTTGGTGGGGGAGACCCAGTACTTC	CASSLVGETQYF
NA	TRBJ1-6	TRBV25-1	TGTGCCAGCAGTGCCAGCTGGGATTCACCCCTCCACTTT	CASSASWDSPLHF